This paragraph reports one TCR beta chain. Antigen unknown. This specimen comes from a study of T cell repertoires in cytomegalovirus infection. The wider study: Selected CMV epitopes included recently identified HLA-C-restricted ones as well as well-studied HLA-B-restricted ones. Indications came from public TCR beta signatures; they pointed to CMV infection and to a matching HLA type.

Study results and caveats: Within the response measured ex vivo, HLA-C-restricted CMV-specific TCR beta clonotypes were dominant. Public TCR beta family frequency separated CMV-and-HLA carriers, including in an independent cohort.

TCRdb re-called the reads through MiXCR, storing one row per CDR3 protein. The table has a few hundred thousand distinct CDR3 sequences, 40% to 50% seen once; the top ten hold roughly two fifths. This receptor was taken from a human donor in good health (CMV status not recorded). Some clones in this sample may be carry-over from other donors' samples. Specimen: cultured PBMCs, collected from culture after CMV antigen stimulation.

The CDR3 protein is CASSRGLARGTDTQYF. The CDR3 coding sequence is TGTGCCAGCAGCCGGGGACTAGCGCGGGGCACAGATACGCAGTATTTT. The chain combines TRBV5-6 with TRBJ2-3; 10 bases line up with TRBD2. V lost 4 bases to trimming and J lost 1 base; unmatched junction nucleotides: 6. The CDR3 loop spans 16 amino acids. Germline V CDR1 and CDR2: SGHDT, YYEEEE.